A selection of T cell receptor beta chains follows, all from one sample in a study of beta chain features in type 1 diabetes. Produced via immunoSEQ multiplex PCR; TCRdb's table is partial and in-frame only. The sample has 160,000 or so clones, less than 9.5% seen once. Sequencing was done on a sample of central memory CD4+ T cells from blood. Receptors originate from a woman between 18 and 30 years old in good health. Each CDR3 is given with its conserved first and last residue. A D gene is named only where the DNA matches it firmly. For some rows the clone size is stated as once, few or many, or as a class when expanded; others skip it.

v_gene	j_gene	abundance	d_gene	CDR3nt	CDR3aa
TRBV30	TRBJ2-1	.	.	TGTGCCTGGAGCGGAGGGGGGGCTAGTCGGAATGAGCAGTTCTTC	CAWSGGGASRNEQFF
TRBV5-4	TRBJ2-1	.	.	TGTGCCAGCAGCTCTACCAATGAGCAGTTCTTC	CASSSTNEQFF
TRBV30	TRBJ1-2	.	.	TGTGCCTGGAGTGTACGGCGAACAGCAGCTACCTATGGCTACACCTTC	CAWSVRRTAATYGYTF
TRBV9	TRBJ2-3	few	.	TGTGCCAGCAGCGTAAGTCTAGCGAGTAGCACAGATACGCAGTATTTT	CASSVSLASSTDTQYF
TRBV13	TRBJ2-7	.	.	TGTGCCAGCAGCTTGAGCTCCTACGAGCAGTACTTC	CASSLSSYEQYF
TRBV11-2	TRBJ2-4	.	.	TGTGCCAGCAGCTTACGGGGACTGGCCAAAAACATTCAGTACTTC	CASSLRGLAKNIQYF
TRBV7-9	TRBJ1-1	few	TRBD1	TGTGCCAGCAGTTTTACAGGGGGCACTGAAGCTTTCTTT	CASSFTGGTEAFF
TRBV5-1	TRBJ1-1	.	.	TGCGCCAGCAGCCCGTTTGGGGCAGGAAGGACTGAAGCTTTCTTT	CASSPFGAGRTEAFF
TRBV18	TRBJ2-2	.	.	TGTGCCAGCTCCACGCAGGGCACCGGGGAGCTGTTTTTT	CASSTQGTGELFF
TRBV9	TRBJ2-2	.	.	TGTGCCAGCAGTCGTCCTAGCTCCGGGGAGCTGTTTTTT	CASSRPSSGELFF
TRBV6-1	TRBJ1-4	few	.	TGTGCCAGCAGGCGGGGTGAGGAAAAACTGTTTTTT	CASRRGEEKLFF
TRBV7-2	TRBJ1-3	.	.	TGTGCCAGCAGCCCCAGGACAGCCTCTGGAAACACCATATATTTT	CASSPRTASGNTIYF
TRBV5-4	TRBJ1-1	few	TRBD1	TGTGCCAGCAGCTTGGCCGGGACAGTTGAAGCTTTCTTT	CASSLAGTVEAFF
TRBV7-2	TRBJ1-4	few	.	TGTGCCAGCAGCCCCGGACAGATTAATGAAAAACTGTTTTTT	CASSPGQINEKLFF
TRBV28	TRBJ2-5	few	.	TGTGCCAGCAGGGGGTGGGAGGCCCAGTACTTC	CASRGWEAQYF
TRBV27	TRBJ1-2	.	TRBD1	TGTGCCAGCAGTTTCTCCGACAGGGTTAATGGCTACACCTTC	CASSFSDRVNGYTF
TRBV10-3	TRBJ2-3	.	TRBD2	TGTGCCACCGAGAACGCGCGGGGGGGCACAGATACGCAGTATTTT	CATENARGGTDTQYF
TRBV5-1	TRBJ1-1	.	.	TGCGCCAGCAGCTTGGGACAGATGAACACTGAAGCTTTCTTT	CASSLGQMNTEAFF
TRBV5-1	TRBJ2-1	.	TRBD2	TGCGCCAGCAGCCCCAGGGCGGGGGGGCCTACAAATGAGCAGTTCTTC	CASSPRAGGPTNEQFF
TRBV6-1	TRBJ2-1	few	.	TGTGCCAGCAGTCAGGGGAGGGGACAGTTCTTC	CASSQGRGQFF
TRBV5-1	TRBJ1-5	few	.	TGCGCCAGCAGCTTGGAGCGGGGTAAGAGCAATCAGCCCCAGCATTTT	CASSLERGKSNQPQHF
TRBV11-2	TRBJ2-3	few	.	TGTGCCAGTTCTCGGTGGGGGGGCACAGATACGCAGTATTTT	CASSRWGGTDTQYF
TRBV7-8	TRBJ1-1	.	.	TGTGCCAGCAGCACAGTAGGGGCGCGCACTGAAGCTTTCTTT	CASSTVGARTEAFF
TRBV14	TRBJ2-7	.	.	TGTGCCAGCAGCCAAGATGAAACGTACAGCTACGAGCAGTACTTC	CASSQDETYSYEQYF
TRBV5-4	TRBJ2-1	.	TRBD2	TGTGCCAGCCCCCAAAGGACTAGCGGCTACAATGAGCAGTTCTTC	CASPQRTSGYNEQFF
TRBV25-1	TRBJ2-5	few	.	TGTGCCAGCGGAGAAGAGACCCAGTACTTC	CASGEETQYF
TRBV2	TRBJ1-2	.	.	TGTGCCAGCAGTGAACAGGTATCCTATGGCTACACCTTC	CASSEQVSYGYTF
TRBV10-3	TRBJ2-1	.	TRBD1	TGTGCCACAAACCGGGACAGGGAGAATGAGCAGTTCTTC	CATNRDRENEQFF
TRBV2	TRBJ1-2	few	.	TGTGCCAGCAGTGAAGCGGGGAGAACTAAAAACACCTTC	CASSEAGRTKNTF
TRBV4-1	TRBJ1-2	few	TRBD1	TGCGCCAGCAGCCAAGATGAGACAGGGCCCTATGGCTACACCTTC	CASSQDETGPYGYTF
TRBV5-1	TRBJ1-2	.	TRBD1	TGCGCCAGCAGCTCGGAGACAGGGGGCGTGAATGGCTACACCTTC	CASSSETGGVNGYTF
TRBV7-4	TRBJ1-1	.	TRBD1	TGTGCCAGCAGCCAAGAATTCCGGGACAGGAACACTGAAGCTTTCTTT	CASSQEFRDRNTEAFF
TRBV5-1	TRBJ2-7	.	.	TGCGCCAGCAGCCGCAACAGGGAGCTCCATTACGAGCAGTACTTC	CASSRNRELHYEQYF
TRBV7-2	TRBJ2-2	.	TRBD1	TGTGCCAGCAGCCTGACAGGGTACGCCGGGGAGCTGTTTTTT	CASSLTGYAGELFF
TRBV25-1	TRBJ1-2	few	.	TGTGCCAGCAGTGAATGGGGAGTTTACACCTTC	CASSEWGVYTF
TRBV7-2	TRBJ1-5	.	.	TGTGCCAGCGCTCTTAGAGGGGAGGGACAGCCCCAGCATTTT	CASALRGEGQPQHF
TRBV11-2	TRBJ1-2	.	.	TGTGCCAGCAGCCCCAACTTCGGCGGGAACTATGGCTACACCTTC	CASSPNFGGNYGYTF
TRBV7-2	TRBJ1-6	.	TRBD1	TGTGCCAGCAGCTTAGGAGGACAGGGTATGCGTTCACCCCTCCACTTT	CASSLGGQGMRSPLHF
TRBV11-3	TRBJ1-1	.	.	TGTGCCAGCAGCTTAGCCAGGGGAACTGAAGCTTTCTTT	CASSLARGTEAFF
TRBV5-1	TRBJ2-7	.	.	TGCGCCAGCAGCTTGGTGGCAGGGTCCTCCTACGAGCAGTACTTC	CASSLVAGSSYEQYF
TRBV2	TRBJ2-5	.	TRBD2	TGTGCCAGCAGTGAATGGGCGGGGGGGTCCCAAGAGACCCAGTACTTC	CASSEWAGGSQETQYF
TRBV27	TRBJ2-5	.	.	TGTGCCAGCAGTTTATGGCCTAGGGGGACCCAGTACTTC	CASSLWPRGTQYF
TRBV5-1	TRBJ2-6	few	.	TGCGCCAGCAGCTTGGGGGACGGGGGGCATACTGGGGCCAACGTCCTGACTTTC	CASSLGDGGHTGANVLTF
TRBV9	TRBJ1-5	few	.	TGTGCCAGCAGCGTAGACGAGGATCAGCCCCAGCATTTT	CASSVDEDQPQHF
TRBV5-4	TRBJ2-3	.	TRBD2	TGTGCCAGCAGCTCCGGGACTAGCAGGACAGATACGCAGTATTTT	CASSSGTSRTDTQYF
TRBV2	TRBJ1-3	few	TRBD1	TGTGCCAGCAGTTCCTCCGGGACAGGGTTGGGAAACACCATATATTTT	CASSSSGTGLGNTIYF
TRBV28	TRBJ1-2	.	TRBD1	TGTGCCAGCAGTTTATCGGGGACAGGGCAGGACTATGGCTACACCTTC	CASSLSGTGQDYGYTF
TRBV19	TRBJ2-7	.	.	TGTGCCAGTAGTATATTAAGCGGAGCCAACTCCTACGAGCAGTACTTC	CASSILSGANSYEQYF
TRBV6-1	TRBJ1-1	few	.	TGTGCCAGCATGATAGGGGGGAACACTGAAGCTTTCTTT	CASMIGGNTEAFF
TRBV30	TRBJ1-1	.	.	TGTGCCTGGAGCTCCGGGTGGATACGGGCTTTCTTT	CAWSSGWIRAFF
TRBV7-2	TRBJ2-1	.	TRBD2	TGTGCCAGCAGCCCTTCCCCGGGAGGGGAGCAGTTCTTC	CASSPSPGGEQFF
TRBV7-3	TRBJ2-7	few	TRBD2	TGTGCCAGCAGCCCTCGGGCGGGGGAGGAGCAGTACTTC	CASSPRAGEEQYF
TRBV6-1	TRBJ2-5	.	TRBD1	TGTGCCAGCAGTGTGGGACAGGCCCAAGAGACCCAGTACTTC	CASSVGQAQETQYF
TRBV5-4	TRBJ1-1	.	.	TGTGCCAGCAGCTTGGACAGGATGAACACTGAAGCTTTCTTT	CASSLDRMNTEAFF
TRBV29-1	TRBJ1-1	many	.	TGCAGCGCCCGTTCAGGGTTTTTGGGTCAGGGTGAAGCTTTCTTT	CSARSGFLGQGEAFF
TRBV25-1	TRBJ2-5	.	TRBD2	TGTGCCAGCACCGTAGCGGGAGGCGAGACCCAGTACTTC	CASTVAGGETQYF
TRBV29-1	TRBJ2-5	many	TRBD2	TGCAGCGTTCCCCGACTAGCCCAAGAGACCCAGTACTTC	CSVPRLAQETQYF
TRBV2	TRBJ1-1	few	TRBD1	TGTGCCAGCAGTGGACAGGGGGCAGCTGAAGCTTTCTTT	CASSGQGAAEAFF
TRBV20-1	TRBJ2-3	.	.	TGCAGCCCTTACTTCCGGGATACGCAGTATTTT	CSPYFRDTQYF
TRBV5-4	TRBJ2-7	.	TRBD2	TGTGCCAGCAGTGCGGGACTAGCGGGAGAGACCTACGAGCAGTACTTC	CASSAGLAGETYEQYF